The present entry profiles one TCR beta chain with its context. Its antigen remains unknown. V dropped 5 bases and J dropped 7 bases, with 14 bases sitting between them. The CDR3 has 14 amino acids. Germline-derived CDR1 and CDR2 are SSHAT and FNYEAQ (reference sequence). This sample is drawn from a study of shared clonotypes between healthy human individuals. Whole-study context: There were three CD4 naive, three CD4 memory, two CD8 naive and one CD8 memory plates per donor. Study-wide points: Tissues were not sampled, only blood, and their repertoires likely differ. The study found lower generation probabilities in non-shared clonotypes than in those shared by all four donors.

In the original processing: ImmunoSEQ supplied junction-only sequences lacking quality scores, so filtering was different. Sequencing used immunoSEQ multiplex PCR; TCRdb keeps in-frame clones, though not all of them. The DNA gave D and trimming, while V, J and clone size come from that table. The table shows 2 million to 2.5 million clones, with approximately 95% occurring only once. This clonotype was sampled from a man younger than 30 in good health. Some clones in this sample may be carry-over from other donors' samples. J is TRBJ2-2 and V is TRBV7-7; D might be TRBD2 (5 bases). Sequencing input: naive CD4+ T cells from PBMCs. Regarding subset: CD45RA+ positively selected. The DNA of the CDR3 is TGTGCCAGCAGCCCGGGATTTCCTATCGGGGAGCTGTTTTTT. This gives the protein CASSPGFPIGELFF.